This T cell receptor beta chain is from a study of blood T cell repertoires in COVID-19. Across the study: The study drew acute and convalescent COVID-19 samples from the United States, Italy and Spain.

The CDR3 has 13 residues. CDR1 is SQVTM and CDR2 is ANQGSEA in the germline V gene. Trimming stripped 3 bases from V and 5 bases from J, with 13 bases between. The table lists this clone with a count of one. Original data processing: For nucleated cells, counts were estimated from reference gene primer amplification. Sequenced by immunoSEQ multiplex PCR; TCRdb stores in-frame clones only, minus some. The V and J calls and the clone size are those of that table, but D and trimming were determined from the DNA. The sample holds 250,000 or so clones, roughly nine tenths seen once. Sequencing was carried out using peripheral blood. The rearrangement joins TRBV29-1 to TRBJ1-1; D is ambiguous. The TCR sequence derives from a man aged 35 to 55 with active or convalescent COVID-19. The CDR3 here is CSVDEGRWTEAFF. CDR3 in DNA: TGCAGCGTTGACGAGGGAAGGTGGACTGAAGCTTTCTTT.